This T cell receptor (beta chain) emerged from a study of radiation and T cells in renal cell carcinoma. This clone was seen a few times. TCRdb's table, derived via immunoSEQ multiplex PCR, lists solely in-frame clones and lacks some. The repertoire holds about 5,200 clones, with about 60% as singletons. Treatment specified: 15 Gy SBRT to primary tumor, nephrectomy 4 weeks later. The CDR3 is 16 residues long. Trimming cost V 4 bases and J 8 bases, with 21 bases left between them. Germline V gene data show CDR1 as SGDLS and CDR2 as YYNGEE. V usage is TRBV9 and J usage is TRBJ1-4; no reliable D call. This specimen was tumor tissue, taken from a patient whose treatment included radiotherapy and nephrectomy. The clonotype comes from a man between 60 and 75 years old with renal cell carcinoma. Written as DNA, the CDR3 is TGTGCCAGCAGCTTAAGTTCAAGTTGGTCCTTCGAAAAACTGTTTTTT. It yields the protein CASSLSSSWSFEKLFF.